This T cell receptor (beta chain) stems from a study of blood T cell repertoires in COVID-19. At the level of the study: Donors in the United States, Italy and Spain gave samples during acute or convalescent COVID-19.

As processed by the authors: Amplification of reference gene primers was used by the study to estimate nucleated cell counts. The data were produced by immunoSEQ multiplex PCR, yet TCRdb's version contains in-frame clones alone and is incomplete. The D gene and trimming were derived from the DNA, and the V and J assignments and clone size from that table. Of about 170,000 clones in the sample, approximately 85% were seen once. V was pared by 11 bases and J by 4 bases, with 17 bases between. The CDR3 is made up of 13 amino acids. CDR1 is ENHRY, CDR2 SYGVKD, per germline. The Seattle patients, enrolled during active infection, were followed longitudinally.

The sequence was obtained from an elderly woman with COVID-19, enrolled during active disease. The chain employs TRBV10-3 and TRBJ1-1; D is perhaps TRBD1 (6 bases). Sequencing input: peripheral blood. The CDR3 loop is CAPRGGQVTEAFF. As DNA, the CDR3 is TGTGCCCCGAGGGGGGGGCAGGTCACTGAAGCTTTCTTT.